Detailed here is one TCR beta chain. V lost 0 bases to trimming and J lost 8 bases, with 14 bases between them. The CDR3 runs to 14 residues. The germline V gene encodes CDR1 SGHRS and CDR2 YFSETQ. The data originate from a study of blood T cell repertoires in COVID-19. Study-level information: Samples of COVID-19 (acute and convalescent) were obtained from the United States, Italy and Spain. PBMCs, B-cell-depleted T cells, or T cells provided the cDNA or gDNA that made up the material.

Original processing methods: Amplification with reference gene primers provided the estimates of nucleated cell counts. Profiled with immunoSEQ multiplex PCR; TCRdb holds only in-frame clones, not every one. The DNA was the basis for D and trimming; V, J and clone size are from that table. This table holds 110,000 or so clones, approximately 87% found once. This receptor was identified in a woman between 45 and 60 years old with acute or convalescent COVID-19. Material for sequencing was peripheral blood. The chain carries TRBV5-1 and TRBJ1-2; TRBD1 might be the D (6 bases). For the CDR3, the DNA is TGCGCCAGCAGCTTGGGTTTGGGGGGGCACGGCTACACCTTC. This codes for CASSLGLGGHGYTF.